These 21 T cell receptor beta chains were all obtained from the same sample, sequenced in a study of blood T cell repertoires in COVID-19. Assay used: immunoSEQ multiplex PCR; TCRdb lists only in-frame clones, some missing. The sample includes about 120,000 clones, 60% to 80% of them seen just once. The specimen sequenced was peripheral blood. The origin of the receptors is a woman in her 70s with acute or convalescent COVID-19.

The rearrangement joins TRBV5-4 to TRBJ2-1; D perhaps matches TRBD2 (6 bases). The CDR3 extends over 16 amino acids. Trimming took off 0 bases at V and 5 bases at J, with 15 bases between the two ends. CDR1 is SGHNT and CDR2 is YYREEE in the germline V gene (reference sequence). The CDR3 sequence: CASSLVPEGYNNEQFF. CDR3 DNA sequence: TGTGCCAGCAGCTTGGTTCCGGAGGGTTATAACAATGAGCAGTTCTTC.

This clone showed up just a few times. This sequence joins TRBV28 and TRBJ1-3, with 10 bases aligning to TRBD1. In germline, CDR1 is MDHEN, CDR2 SYDVKM. V trimming: 7 bases; J trimming: 1 base; junction bases outside the gene matches: 4. The CDR3 sequence is 15 residues long. CDR3 DNA: TGTGCCAGCATGACAGGGGGCCATTCTGGAAACACCATATATTTT. It yields the protein CASMTGGHSGNTIYF. Filled out from reference TRBV28 and TRBJ1-3, the complete variable domain reads DVKVTQSSRYLVKRTGEKVFLECVQDMDHENMFWYRQDPGLGLRLIYFSYDVKMKEKGDIPEGYSVSREKKERFSLILESASTNQTSMYLCASMTGGHSGNTIYFGEGSWLTVV.

The chain employs TRBV28 and TRBJ2-1; the match to TRBD2 covers 11 bases. V trimming: 4 bases; J trimming: 2 bases; junction bases outside the gene matches: 4. Germline V gene data show CDR1 as MDHEN and CDR2 as SYDVKM. The CDR3 runs 16 residues. The CDR3 coding sequence is TGTGCCAGCAGTTCCTTAGCGGGAGGGCCCTACAATGAGCAGTTCTTC. Protein product: CASSSLAGGPYNEQFF.

The rearrangement links TRBV28 to TRBJ2-2, with D maybe TRBD2 (5 bases). The CDR3 has 14 residues. V was pared by 5 bases and J by 7 bases, with 14 bases between. The germline V gene encodes CDR1 MDHEN and CDR2 SYDVKM. CDR3 amino acids: CASSIAVGSGELFF. In nucleotides, the CDR3 is TGTGCCAGCAGTATAGCTGTAGGGAGCGGGGAGCTGTTTTTT. The variable domain in full, with the rest retrieved from reference TRBV28 and TRBJ2-2, is DVKVTQSSRYLVKRTGEKVFLECVQDMDHENMFWYRQDPGLGLRLIYFSYDVKMKEKGDIPEGYSVSREKKERFSLILESASTNQTSMYLCASSIAVGSGELFFGEGSRLTVL.

Note on this clone: The same CDR3 can be traced to other DNA sequences in this sample. The chain recombines TRBV9 with TRBJ2-3; D unresolved. The CDR3 has 14 residues. Trimming pared 2 bases from V and 0 bases from J, leaving 7 bases between. CDR1 is SGDLS, CDR2 YYNGEE, per germline. CDR3 coding DNA: TGTGCCAGCAGCGTCGGCGGAAGCACAGATACGCAGTATTTT. The encoded protein is CASSVGGSTDTQYF.

The CDR3, as DNA: TGTGCCAGCAGCGTAGGGGGGACTAGCGGGAGCGCGTGGCAGTATTTT. Translation: CASSVGGTSGSAWQYF. The chain employs TRBV9 and TRBJ2-3, with 14 bases fitting TRBD2. This CDR3 is 16 amino acids long. CDR1 is SGDLS, CDR2 YYNGEE, per germline. Losses at the gene ends were 0 bases for V and 11 bases for J; bases not matched to a gene: 8.

The chain employs TRBV15 and TRBJ1-3; D is possibly TRBD1 (6 bases). Trimming took off 3 bases at V and 5 bases at J, with 29 bases between the two ends. Germline assignment: CDR1 LNHNV and CDR2 YYDKDF (reference sequence). The CDR3 covers 20 residues. CDR3 bases: TGTGCCACCAGCAGTGTAGGACAGACGATACCTGACTTTAATCGAAACACCATATATTTT. This codes for CATSSVGQTIPDFNRNTIYF.

The rearrangement links TRBV15 to TRBJ2-2, with 7 bases matching TRBD2. CDR3 size: 17 residues. The junction had 13 bases not matched to a gene; V was cut back by 9 bases and J by 0 bases. Germline V CDR1 and CDR2: LNHNV, YYDKDF (reference sequence). The CDR3, as DNA: TGTGCCACGCGAGTTACAGGAGGACTAGCGAACACCGGGGAGCTGTTTTTT. Translated: CATRVTGGLANTGELFF.

V gene TRBV7-2 combines with J gene TRBJ1-2, with 7 bases lining up with TRBD1. Germline V gives CDR1 SGHTA, CDR2 FQGNSA. The V segment lost 7 bases and the J segment 6 bases; nucleotides outside the gene matches: 14. This CDR3 has 15 residues. CDR3 in DNA: TGTGCCAGCACCCTAGACAGGGATAAGAGTAATGGCTACACCTTC. Residues: CASTLDRDKSNGYTF.

In this sample, this clone turned up once. V and J are TRBV27 and TRBJ2-4; the match to TRBD2 covers 8 bases. The J segment lost 3 bases and the V segment lost 6 bases, leaving 13 bases of the junction unmatched. The CDR3 length is 17 residues. In germline, CDR1 is MNHEY, CDR2 SMNVEV (reference sequence). CDR3 coding DNA: TGTGCCAGCAGCCCAGCTTGGACTAGCCGCGACAAAAACATTCAGTACTTC. This gives the protein CASSPAWTSRDKNIQYF.

This sequence joins TRBV28 and TRBJ2-2; 7 bases map to TRBD2. This CDR3 is built from 18 residues. CDR1 MDHEN and CDR2 SYDVKM come from the germline V gene. Trimming at V came to 2 bases and at J to 2 bases, leaving 11 bases not matched to a gene. The CDR3 is CASSLIASGRFNTGELFF. In nucleotides, the CDR3 is TGTGCCAGCAGTTTAATCGCTAGCGGACGATTTAACACCGGGGAGCTGTTTTTT.

The chain employs TRBV4-1 and TRBJ1-1; D may be TRBD1 (5 bases). V was trimmed by 0 bases and J by 6 bases, leaving 11 bases between them. The germline V gene encodes CDR1 MGHRA and CDR2 YSYEKL. The length of the CDR3 is 14 residues. The CDR3 reads CASSQDLWGAEAFF. CDR3 in DNA: TGCGCCAGCAGCCAAGATCTCTGGGGGGCTGAAGCTTTCTTT.

This clone was detected only a few times. Here the CDR3 DNA reads TGTGCCAGCAGTTACTCGGCCGGGACTCACTATGGCTACACCTTC. It yields the protein CASSYSAGTHYGYTF. This rearrangement joins TRBV6-5 to TRBJ1-2; tentatively, D is TRBD1 (5 bases). Germline values: CDR1 MNHEY, CDR2 SVGAGI. The CDR3 spans 15 residues. V lost 0 bases and J 3 bases, leaving 11 bases between the germline ends.

The chain is built from TRBV2 and TRBJ2-2; no firm D call. From germline, CDR1 is SNHLY and CDR2 FYNNEI. The CDR3 is 13 amino acids. With 5 bases removed from V and 5 bases from J, the gap between germline ends came to 9 bases. CDR3 DNA sequence: TGTGCCAGCAGTTTAGCTGAAACCGGGGAGCTGTTTTTT. This translates into CASSLAETGELFF.

There are many counts of this clone. The CDR3 nucleotides are TGTGCCAGCAGTTACCAACTTACAGGGGGTGAGCAGTTCTTC. This translates into CASSYQLTGGEQFF. The V call is TRBV6-5, the J call TRBJ2-1, with 8 bases fitting TRBD1. Per germline, CDR1 MNHEY and CDR2 SVGAGI. Germline trimming cut 2 bases from V and 9 bases from J; bases unmatched to any gene: 6. The CDR3 covers 14 residues.

The V and J genes are TRBV11-2 and TRBJ1-1; D remains unclear. The CDR3 is made up of 12 amino acids. Trimming stripped 1 base from V and 6 bases from J, with 6 bases between. From germline, CDR1 is SGHAT and CDR2 FQNNGV. CDR3 nucleotides: TGTGCCAGCAGCTTAGTCTCCCCTGAAGCTTTCTTT. It codes for CASSLVSPEAFF.

The chain combines TRBV2 with TRBJ1-1; D is undetermined. The CDR3 covers 10 residues. With 5 bases removed from V and 12 bases from J, the gap between germline ends came to 10 bases. Germline assignment: CDR1 SNHLY and CDR2 FYNNEI. The CDR3 loop is CASSLLSPFF. The DNA for the CDR3 is TGTGCCAGCAGTCTCCTGAGCCCTTTCTTT.

V is TRBV2 and J is TRBJ2-5; tentative D call: TRBD1 (6 bases). Germline V gene data show CDR1 as SNHLY and CDR2 as FYNNEI. The CDR3 consists of 13 residues. Trimming took off 7 bases at V and 7 bases at J, with 16 bases between the two ends. The CDR3 DNA is TGTGCCAGCACCACAGGGTCCCAGGCGACCCAGTACTTC. Its protein product is CASTTGSQATQYF.

V and J are TRBV6-1 and TRBJ1-2; D is ambiguous. The CDR3 is 13 residues long. The V gene lost 2 bases and the J gene lost 3 bases, with 7 bases spanning the gap. Germline V gene sequence: CDR1 MNHNS, CDR2 SASEGT. CDR3: CASSENSYYGYTF. As DNA, the CDR3 is TGTGCCAGCAGTGAAAACAGTTACTATGGCTACACCTTC.

This clone was counted once. V gene TRBV28 combines with J gene TRBJ2-5; the match to TRBD2 covers 7 bases. In germline, CDR1 is MDHEN, CDR2 SYDVKM. Trimming took 5 bases from V and 3 from J; bases not matched to a gene: 12. The CDR3 is 16 amino acids. CDR3 region: CASSQFPGLLKETQYF. The CDR3 coding sequence is TGTGCCAGCAGTCAATTCCCGGGACTACTAAAAGAGACCCAGTACTTC.

The chain is built from TRBV5-1 and TRBJ2-3; 7 nucleotides match TRBD1. V gave up 4 bases and J gave up 3 bases; unmatched junction bases: 11. This CDR3 has 16 amino acids. Germline CDR1 and CDR2: SGHRS and YFSETQ. Here the CDR3 DNA reads TGCGCCAGCAGCGGCCCGACAGGGAAGAGGACAGATACGCAGTATTTT. Its protein product is CASSGPTGKRTDTQYF.